This T cell receptor (beta chain) stems from a study of T cell repertoires in cytomegalovirus infection. Study summary: The study used recently identified HLA-C-restricted and well-studied HLA-B-restricted CMV epitopes. Both a matching HLA type and CMV infection were indicated by public TCR beta signatures.

The study, taken as a whole, reports: Carriers of CMV plus the relevant HLA were identified by cumulative public TCR beta family frequency. Across the ex vivo response, the dominant clonotypes were HLA-C-restricted CMV-specific TCR beta clonotypes.

TCRdb re-called the reads with MiXCR, one entry per CDR3 protein. The sample includes 450,000 to 550,000 distinct CDR3 sequences, under 55% of them seen just once. In germline, CDR1 is SGHVS, CDR2 FQNEAQ. The CDR3 is 18 amino acids. Germline trimming cut 5 bases from V and 0 bases from J; bases unmatched to any gene: 13. A word on this clonotype: The antigen remains undetermined.

The clonotype originates from a human donor in good health (CMV status not recorded). Some clones in this sample may be carry-over from other donors' samples. This chain links TRBV7-8 with TRBJ1-5; 7 bases line up with TRBD1. Sequenced material: cultured PBMCs, taken from culture after CMV antigen stimulation. The CDR3 bases are TGTGCCAGCAGCCCTACAGGGGACCCGCTCTATAGCAATCAGCCCCAGCATTTT. It codes for CASSPTGDPLYSNQPQHF.